This T cell receptor beta chain emerged from a study of blood T cell repertoires in COVID-19. About the research overall: The United States, Italy and Spain were the sources of the acute and convalescent COVID-19 samples. T cells, B-cell-depleted T cells, or PBMCs supplied cDNA or gDNA.

Authors' data handling: Amplified reference gene primers provided the basis for estimating nucleated cell counts. Method: immunoSEQ multiplex PCR; TCRdb's copy keeps in-frame clones and lacks some. The V and J calls and clone size come from that table; D and trimming were worked out from the DNA. Counted here are around 200,000 clones, approximately 81% occurring once; the ten biggest clones make up 15% to 20%. The length of the CDR3 is 16 residues. The J segment lost 6 bases and the V segment lost 2 bases, leaving 9 bases of the junction unmatched. Germline lookup yields CDR1 KGHDR and CDR2 SFDVKD. The sample consisted of peripheral blood. This TCR came from a woman of 80 years or more with active or convalescent COVID-19. The genes are TRBV24-1 and TRBJ2-1; 7 bases line up with TRBD2. The CDR3 nucleotides read TGTGCCACCAGTGATTCTACTAGCGCGAAGTTCAATGAGCAGTTCTTC. This sequence encodes CATSDSTSAKFNEQFF.